What follows are 17 T cell receptor beta chains derived from one specimen sequenced in a study of neoadjuvant anti-PD-1 for oral cavity cancer. The protocol was immunoSEQ multiplex PCR, while the TCRdb copy is restricted to in-frame clones and leaves out a portion. Of 70,000 to 95,000 clones listed, more than 80% were seen once; the top ten hold over 2.5%. The sample in question was PBMCs, obtained before nivolumab (anti-PD-1) treatment. These receptor sequences come from a person aged 35-79 years with oral cavity squamous cell carcinoma.

The rearrangement uses TRBV11-2 and TRBJ2-7; 10 bases match TRBD2. The J segment lost 6 bases and the V segment lost 0 bases, leaving 11 bases of the junction unmatched. This CDR3 is built from 17 residues. Looked up from germline, CDR1 is SGHAT and CDR2 is FQNNGV. CDR3 DNA sequence: TGTGCCAGCAGCTTAGAGGGGGGGACTAGCGTGGTAGGCGAGCAGTACTTC. Translated, it gives CASSLEGGTSVVGEQYF.

The J gene is TRBJ2-3, the V gene TRBV5-4; 8 nucleotides line up with TRBD1. The trim removed 0 bases at V and 5 bases at J, leaving 5 bases unmatched. The V gene's germline CDR1 is SGHNT and CDR2 YYREEE (reference sequence). CDR3 length equals 15 residues. The CDR3 DNA is TGTGCCAGCAGCTTGGGTGGGACAGGCCTAGATACGCAGTATTTT. This translates into CASSLGGTGLDTQYF.

The chain combines TRBV7-2 with TRBJ2-1, with 8 bases that match TRBD2. The CDR3 is 16 residues long. Germline V gene lookup returns CDR1 SGHTA and CDR2 FQGNSA. With 4 bases clipped from V and 6 bases from J, the junction kept 11 bases outside the gene matches. The CDR3 nucleotides read TGTGCCAGCAGCTGGGGAGCAGCGGGAGCAGGCAATGAGCAGTTCTTC. Its protein is CASSWGAAGAGNEQFF. Complete variable domain (other parts from reference TRBV7-2 and TRBJ2-1): GAGVSQSPSNKVTEKGKDVELRCDPISGHTALYWYRQSLGQGLEFLIYFQGNSAPDKSGLPSDRFSAERTGGSVSTLTIQRTQQEDSAVYLCASSWGAAGAGNEQFFGPGTRLTVL.

This clone was seen at least ten times. The chain combines TRBV30 with TRBJ2-3, with 8 bases fitting TRBD2. The CDR3 runs to 14 residues. Germline assignment: CDR1 GTSNPN and CDR2 SVGIG (reference sequence). The junction had 8 bases not matched to a gene; V was cut back by 4 bases and J by 5 bases. For the CDR3, the DNA is TGTGCCTGGAATACGGGAGGGCGAGGAGATACGCAGTATTTT. Residues: CAWNTGGRGDTQYF. Full variable domain (missing parts from reference TRBV30 and TRBJ2-3): SQTIHQWPATLVQPVGSPLSLECTVEGTSNPNLYWYRQAAGRGLQLLFYSVGIGQISSEVPQNLSASRPQDRQFILSSKKLLLSDSGFYLCAWNTGGRGDTQYFGPGTRLTVL.

This rearrangement joins TRBV14 to TRBJ1-4; D perhaps matches TRBD1 (5 bases). Germline assignment: CDR1 SGHDN and CDR2 FVKESK. Trimming left V 4 bases short and J 7 bases short, with 10 bases between. This CDR3 is 13 amino acids long. CDR3 residues: CASSRGIPEKLFF. The DNA of the CDR3 is TGTGCCAGCAGCCGGGGGATCCCTGAAAAACTGTTTTTT. The entire variable domain, with the rest obtained from reference TRBV14 and TRBJ1-4, is as follows: EAGVTQFPSHSVIEKGQTVTLRCDPISGHDNLYWYRRVMGKEIKFLLHFVKESKQDESGMPNNRFLAERTGGTYSTLKVQPAELEDSGVYFCASSRGIPEKLFFGSGTQLSVL.

The chain has TRBV7-2 and TRBJ2-7; possibly TRBD2 for D (5 bases). The CDR3 has 16 residues. Trimming cost V 3 bases and J 3 bases, with 18 bases left between them. Looked up from germline, CDR1 is SGHTA and CDR2 is FQGNSA. CDR3 coding DNA: TGTGCCAGCAGCTTGGTTGAGGGTCTTGTAGGCTACGAGCAGTACTTC. Translation: CASSLVEGLVGYEQYF.

The V and J genes are TRBV5-3 and TRBJ1-2; 7 nucleotides line up with TRBD1. TRBV5-3 is treated as an ORF (open reading frame) with a function not yet certain. V dropped 5 bases and J dropped 3; count of bases not matched to a gene: 7. The CDR3 totals 14 residues. CDR3 nucleotide sequence: TGTGCCAGAAGTCCCCCGGGACAGTACTATGGCTACACCTTC. It is translated as CARSPPGQYYGYTF.

This clone was seen only once. This chain uses TRBV7-9 with TRBJ1-1, with 12 bases matching TRBD1. The CDR3 spans 16 residues. Per the germline V gene, CDR1 is SEHNR and CDR2 is FQNEAQ (reference sequence). V was pared by 3 bases and J by 7 bases, with 9 bases of the junction left unmatched. The CDR3 nucleotides are TGTGCCAGCAGCTTGGAGCCGGGACAGGGGGCGGTTGAAGCTTTCTTT. Protein sequence: CASSLEPGQGAVEAFF.

The rearrangement uses TRBV9 and TRBJ1-3; the D gene is possibly TRBD1 (6 bases). The CDR3 spans 13 residues. V was shortened by 6 bases and J by 0 bases, with 7 bases between the two germline ends. Germline values: CDR1 SGDLS, CDR2 YYNGEE. In nucleotides, the CDR3 is TGTGCCAGCACCAGGGGCTCTGGAAACACCATATATTTT. Residues: CASTRGSGNTIYF.

This chain joins TRBV11-2 and TRBJ2-7; 10 positions agree with TRBD1. This CDR3 region has 16 residues. Losses at the gene ends were 5 bases for V and 3 bases for J; bases not matched to a gene: 10. The germline V gene encodes CDR1 SGHAT and CDR2 FQNNGV. CDR3 nucleotides: TGTGCCAGCAGCCCCCCGGGACAGGGGAATAACTACGAGCAGTACTTC. It yields the protein CASSPPGQGNNYEQYF.

The gene calls are TRBV7-9 and TRBJ2-2; D is possibly TRBD2 (5 bases). V was cut by 8 bases and J by 4 bases, with 17 bases left in between. The CDR3 extends over 15 amino acids. Germline values: CDR1 SEHNR, CDR2 FQNEAQ (reference sequence). The DNA for the CDR3 is TGTGCCAGCCCCGCCGCGGGTTCAAGCACCGGGGAGCTGTTTTTT. The encoded protein is CASPAAGSSTGELFF.

This rearrangement joins TRBV19 to TRBJ1-1, with D possibly being TRBD1 (5 bases). Germline values: CDR1 LNHDA, CDR2 SQIVND (reference sequence). CDR3 length: 14 residues. V lost 3 bases and J 1 base, leaving 9 bases between the germline ends. The CDR3 spells CASSISTENTEAFF. In DNA form, the CDR3 reads TGTGCCAGTAGTATCTCGACAGAGAACACTGAAGCTTTCTTT.

CDR3 sequence: CATSSGQGNQPQHF. CDR3 DNA sequence: TGTGCCACCAGCAGTGGACAGGGCAATCAGCCCCAGCATTTT. The chain uses TRBV15 and TRBJ1-5; 7 nucleotides line up with TRBD1. The germline gives CDR1 LNHNV, CDR2 YYDKDF (reference sequence). The CDR3 extends over 14 amino acids. Losses at the gene ends were 3 bases for V and 2 bases for J; bases not matched to a gene: 1.

This clone appeared a few times. The chain is built from TRBV19 and TRBJ1-1, with 11 positions matching TRBD1. V lost 4 bases, J lost 4 bases, and 8 bases stayed unmatched. Germline loops: CDR1 LNHDA, CDR2 SQIVND (reference sequence). The CDR3 sequence is 16 residues long. CDR3 bases: TGTGCCAGTAGTACCCGGGACAGGGGGTATAGCACTGAAGCTTTCTTT. Its translation: CASSTRDRGYSTEAFF.

The V call is TRBV15, the J call TRBJ1-4; TRBD1 might be the D (6 bases). The V end lost 0 bases, the J end lost 7 bases, and 15 bases lay between the germline ends. The CDR3 has 16 amino acids. Germline V lookup: CDR1 LNHNV, CDR2 YYDKDF (reference sequence). For the CDR3, the DNA is TGTGCCACCAGCAGAGATCGGACAGTACGAGGTGAAAAACTGTTTTTT. Amino acid sequence: CATSRDRTVRGEKLFF.

The genes are TRBV5-1 and TRBJ2-7; 7 nucleotides align to TRBD1. Germline V CDR1 and CDR2: SGHRS, YFSETQ. This CDR3 region has 14 residues. Trimming removed 0 bases from V and 2 bases from J; junction bases left unmatched: 2. The CDR3 sequence: CASSLGQGAYEQYF. DNA of the CDR3: TGCGCCAGCAGCTTGGGCCAGGGGGCCTACGAGCAGTACTTC.

This clone was picked up one time. J is TRBJ2-7 and V is TRBV6-5; 7 bases agree with TRBD1. The CDR3 has 13 amino acids. J was trimmed by 6 bases and V by 6 bases; bases with no gene match: 8. The germline V gene has CDR1 MNHEY and CDR2 SVGAGI. CDR3 sequence (DNA): TGTGCCAGCAGAAAAGACAGGGCCACCGAGCAGTACTTC. Amino acid sequence: CASRKDRATEQYF.